The T cell receptor beta chain under discussion was sequenced for a study of identical twins listed by TCRdb under 2016. Some background on the complete study: To test whether fetal clonotypes persist, this study deep-sequenced TCR alpha and beta repertoires from monozygotic twins, from unrelated adults of various ages, and from cord blood. To rule out contamination, replicate twin experiments were performed at different times with different library preparation protocols.

This clonotype has only a few counts. There is no known antigen for this receptor. The input lacks base qualities; no much larger clone sits a single base away. Libraries were built with 5' RACE. Reads for this sample came from an Illumina HiSeq 2000. A universal primer binding site was added through template switching, and the final cDNA carried a unique molecular identifier so that TCR cDNA molecules could be counted accurately. Specific primers in the conserved constant-segment region were used to synthesize first-strand cDNA for TCR alpha and beta chains. To control for contamination, every cDNA library carried two barcodes: a SMART-Mk sample barcode plus Illumina barcodes. TruSeq adapter sequences, together with Illumina sample barcodes, were added in two successive PCR steps. The Illumina HiSeq platform was used with custom primers to sequence TCR alpha and beta cDNA libraries. The source study handled its data this way. Raw reads were processed with MiGEC to extract unique molecular identifiers, and MiXCR was used to determine CDR3 positions. Recombination models were inferred per individual with the repgenHMM and IGoR tools using an EM algorithm. The analysis of shared clonotypes was done with the tcR package in R, with sharing normalized by the product of cloneset sizes. Out-of-frame nonproductive sequences were analyzed to study raw recombination free of thymic and clonal selection effects. The public reads were reprocessed in TCRdb via fastp at Q25 and MiXCR, keeping in-frame beta chains. CDR3 protein duplicates are merged, each entry listing the most common genes and DNA. The V and J calls come from TCRdb's annotation, not from the publication. The sample records roughly 1.6 million distinct CDR3 sequences, 32% of which are singletons. The ten largest clonotypes hold more than 0.25% of the sample.

All donors were healthy Caucasians. On the study overall, not on this receptor specifically: In beta out-of-frame sequences, excess twin sharing was weaker, because having fewer shared sequences lowered the signal-to-noise ratio. In monozygotic twins, out-of-frame TCR alpha sharing was systematically underestimated by recombination models, although the models agreed with sharing between unrelated individuals. Abundant cord blood beta clonotypes had fewer insertions, young adult naive repertoires showed a similar but weaker trend, and memory repertoires showed no such trend. Compared with coincidental sharing between unrelated individuals, out-of-frame TCR alpha sequences shared between twins showed an excess of sequences with low generation probability. Invariant T cells such as MAIT and iNKT could partly confound zero-insertion analyses, though diverse VJ usage argued against this for most clonotypes. Conclusions relied on cross-sectional statistical analysis, since the same donors could not be followed over many years.

Clipping removes 2 bases from V and 8 bases from J, with 6 as the unmatched junction base count. In the germline V gene, CDR1 corresponds to MDHEN and CDR2 to SYDVKM. Spanning cysteine to phenylalanine, the CDR3 consists of 14 amino acids. The read is trimmed to its CDR3 DNA, 42 bases read in frame from base 1. The chain links TRBV28 with TRBJ2-1; TRBD1 matches 7 bases in the middle. The sequence was obtained from a newborn girl in good health. The sequenced sample consisted of cord blood. The DNA is TGTGCCAGCAGTTTAATTTTGAGGGGGCATGAGCAGTTCTTC. Its product reads: CASSLILRGHEQFF.